This T cell receptor (beta chain) originates from a study of blood T cell repertoires in COVID-19. Study details: Whether acute or convalescent, the COVID-19 samples came from the United States, Italy and Spain. PBMCs, B-cell-depleted T cells, or T cells were the source of the cDNA or gDNA that made up the material.

In the original processing: How many nucleated cells were present was estimated from reference gene primer amplification. Profiling relied on immunoSEQ multiplex PCR, and the TCRdb table lists in-frame clones only, not all of them. V and J calls and clone size are copied from that table; D and trimming were computed from the DNA. The sample lists more than 70,000 clones, approximately 86% occurring once. Germline CDR1 SGHRS, CDR2 YFSETQ. With V trimmed by 0 bases and J by 8 bases, 6 bases remained unmatched. The CDR3 has 14 amino acids. Only one count was recorded for this clone. The receptor comes from a woman between 45 and 60 years old with active or convalescent COVID-19. The sequenced material came from peripheral blood. The genes are TRBV5-1 and TRBJ1-2; 8 bases are shared with TRBD1. The CDR3 bases are TGCGCCAGCAGCTTGGAAACAGGGGGAAGAGGCTACACCTTC. This encodes CASSLETGGRGYTF.